The entry below gives a single T cell receptor (beta chain) sequence along with its context. CDR1 and CDR2 (germline): LNHDA, SQIVND (reference sequence). V was cut by 3 bases and J by 3 bases, with 11 bases left in between. There are 15 residues in the CDR3. Seattle patient enrollment occurred during active infection, with longitudinal follow-up thereafter. In the original processing: Estimated nucleated cell counts came from reference gene primer amplification. Sequencing used immunoSEQ multiplex PCR; TCRdb keeps in-frame clones, though not all of them. The V and J calls and clone size come from that table; D and trimming were worked out from the DNA. Among approximately 350,000 clones listed, around 89% were seen once. The data were obtained in a study of blood T cell repertoires in COVID-19. Background on the study: The origin of the acute and convalescent COVID-19 samples was the United States, Italy and Spain. From T cells, B-cell-depleted T cells, or PBMCs came the material, which was cDNA or gDNA.

The rearrangement joins TRBV19 to TRBJ1-4, with D tentatively TRBD1 (6 bases). The sample comprised peripheral blood. The source is a woman in her thirties with COVID-19, enrolled during active disease. The CDR3 sequence: CASSIARTANEKLFF. The DNA of the CDR3 is TGTGCCAGTAGTATCGCCCGGACAGCTAATGAAAAACTGTTTTTT.